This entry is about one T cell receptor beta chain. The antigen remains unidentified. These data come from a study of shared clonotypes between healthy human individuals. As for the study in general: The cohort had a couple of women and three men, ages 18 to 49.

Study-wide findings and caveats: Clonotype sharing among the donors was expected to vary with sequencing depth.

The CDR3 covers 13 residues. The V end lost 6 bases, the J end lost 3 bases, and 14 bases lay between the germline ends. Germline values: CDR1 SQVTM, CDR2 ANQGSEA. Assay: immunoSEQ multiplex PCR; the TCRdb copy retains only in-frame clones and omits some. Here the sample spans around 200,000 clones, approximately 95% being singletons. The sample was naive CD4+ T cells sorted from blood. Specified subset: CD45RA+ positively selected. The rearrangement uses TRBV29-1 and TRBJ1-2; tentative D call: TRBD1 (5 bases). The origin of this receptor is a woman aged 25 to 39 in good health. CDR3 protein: CSVGMGQDYGYTF. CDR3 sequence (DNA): TGCAGCGTCGGGATGGGGCAGGACTATGGCTACACCTTC.